Listed below are T cell receptor beta chains from one sample, sequenced in a study of spatial heterogeneity in lung cancer. TCRdb analysed the 5' RACE reads with MiXCR anew, one entry per CDR3 protein. The sample gives about 11,000 distinct CDR3 sequences, 10% to 15% of which show up once; 35% to 45% is in the top ten. The source was lung tumor tissue, collected at surgery. The receptor source for this set is a male donor with early-stage non-small cell lung cancer. Each CDR3 is given with its conserved first and last residue. D genes are given only for firm matches. Size is stated for part of the rows, as once, few or many counts, or as a class when the clone is expanded.

D gene,J gene,V gene,clone size,CDR3 DNA,CDR3 protein
TRBD1,TRBJ2-3,TRBV4-3,few,TGCGCCAGCAGCCGCGGGACAGGGGAAACGCAGTATTTT,CASSRGTGETQYF
.,TRBJ2-4,TRBV11-3,.,TGTGCCAGCAGCTTAGGAGGGGATGGGGGCAAAAACATTCAGTACTTC,CASSLGGDGGKNIQYF
TRBD1,TRBJ2-1,TRBV11-2,few,TGTGCCAGCAGCTTAAATACCGTCGACAGGGGAGGAATGCAGTTCTTC,CASSLNTVDRGGMQFF
.,TRBJ2-5,TRBV24-1,.,TGTGCCACCAGTGAGACCCAAGAGACCCAGTACTTC,CATSETQETQYF
.,TRBJ1-4,TRBV29-1,.,TGCAGCGTGGGGTGGAGTCTAAATGAAAAACTGTTTTTT,CSVGWSLNEKLFF
.,TRBJ1-1,TRBV5-5,few,TGTGCCAGCAGCTTGGGCAGGGTGAACACTGAAGCTTTCTTT,CASSLGRVNTEAFF
TRBD1,TRBJ1-4,TRBV20-1,few,TGCAGTGTTCGGACAGGGACTAATGAAAAACTGTTTTTT,CSVRTGTNEKLFF
.,TRBJ2-2,TRBV9,few,TGTGCCAGCAGCCTCCTCGGGGGCACCGGGGAGCTGTTTTTT,CASSLLGGTGELFF
TRBD1,TRBJ2-2,TRBV29-1,.,TGCAGCGTTCGGACAGGGTCCACCGGGGAGCTGTTTTTT,CSVRTGSTGELFF
TRBD2,TRBJ2-3,TRBV7-2,medium-sized,TGTGCCAGCAGCCTCGCGGGGGGGCAGGGAGATACGCAGTATTTT,CASSLAGGQGDTQYF
TRBD1,TRBJ1-1,TRBV10-1,many,TGCGCCAGCAGTGCACGGACAGGGAAAGCTGAAGCTTTCTTT,CASSARTGKAEAFF
.,TRBJ1-4,TRBV20-1,.,TGCAGTGCTAGAGATTTAGGATATAATGAAAAACTGTTTTTT,CSARDLGYNEKLFF
.,TRBJ2-1,TRBV5-1,medium-sized,TGCGCCAGCAGCTTGGAGCCAGTCAATGAGCAGTTCTTC,CASSLEPVNEQFF
TRBD1,TRBJ2-6,TRBV18,.,TGTGCCAGCTCGTCGACAGGGTATTCGTCTGGGGCCAACGTCCTGACTTTC,CASSSTGYSSGANVLTF
TRBD1,TRBJ2-1,TRBV5-1,few,TGCGCCAGCAGCTTGGACAGGGGAAACAATGAGCAGTTCTTC,CASSLDRGNNEQFF
.,TRBJ2-7,TRBV6-2/TRBV6-3,.,TGTGCCACCACGGGACCTCTCGACTCCTACGAGCAGTACTTC,CATTGPLDSYEQYF
.,TRBJ2-7,TRBV28,many,TGTGCCAGCAGTTCGCCGGGTTCCAGAAGCCACGAGCAGTACTTC,CASSSPGSRSHEQYF
.,TRBJ2-7,TRBV5-1,.,TGCGCCAGCAGCTTGGGCGAAGGGGCGGCCGAGCAGTACTTC,CASSLGEGAAEQYF
TRBD1,TRBJ1-2,TRBV9,.,TGTGCCAGCAGCGTCAGGGGGCCCTATGGCTACACCTTC,CASSVRGPYGYTF
.,TRBJ1-1,TRBV28,.,TGTGCCAGCAGTTTTAACAGGAACACTGAAGCTTTCTTT,CASSFNRNTEAFF
.,TRBJ1-2,TRBV4-3,many,TGCGCCAGCAGCCGCTCCCAGGGTGCAGATGGCTATGGCTACACCTTC,CASSRSQGADGYGYTF
.,TRBJ1-2,TRBV12-3/TRBV12-4,many,TGTGCCAGCAGTTCACTGGAAGCGGCTACCCTCGGTGGCTACACCTTC,CASSSLEAATLGGYTF
.,TRBJ1-1,TRBV18,few,TGTGCCAGCTCACCCGGGGGATTAAGGGAAGCTTTCTTT,CASSPGGLREAFF
TRBD1,TRBJ2-5,TRBV12-3/TRBV12-4,.,TGTGCCAGCAGTTTAAGACAGGGACAAGAGACCCAGTACTTC,CASSLRQGQETQYF
TRBD1,TRBJ2-3,TRBV2,.,TGTGCCAGCAGTGAAGGGACAGGCAGCCCAGACACAGATACGCAGTATTTT,CASSEGTGSPDTDTQYF
.,TRBJ2-6,TRBV28,few,TGTGCCACTCGCGTACTCTCTGGGGCCAACGTCCTGACTTTC,CATRVLSGANVLTF
.,TRBJ2-6,TRBV28,few,TGTGCCAGCAGCACCTTAGGGGACGGGGCCAACGTCCTGACTTTC,CASSTLGDGANVLTF
.,TRBJ2-6,TRBV7-2,few,TGTGCCAGCAGCCCCGGGCCCCCACACTCTGGGGCCAACGTCCTGACTTTC,CASSPGPPHSGANVLTF